This record covers a single TCR beta chain. The sample belongs to a study of control samples from healthy donors and cancer patients. Assay used: immunoSEQ multiplex PCR; TCRdb lists only in-frame clones, some missing. The table lists 70,000 to 100,000 clones, about 90% of them singletons. This CDR3 region has 16 residues. Germline V CDR1 and CDR2: LNHDA, SQIVND (reference sequence). J lost 0 bases, V lost 5 bases, and 9 bases had no gene match. The sample was PBMCs. The receptor comes from a woman aged 60 to 75 with head and neck cancer. The J gene is TRBJ2-7, the V gene TRBV19; 8 nucleotides line up with TRBD1. DNA for the CDR3: TGTGCCAGTAGTTCTCTAAGGACAGGGAGCTCCTACGAGCAGTACTTC. This codes for CASSSLRTGSSYEQYF.